The 7 T cell receptor beta chains reported below all come from one sample, sequenced in a study of Ad26.COV2.S vaccination and SARS-CoV-2 variants. TCRdb's copy holds only in-frame clones and misses some; the assay was immunoSEQ multiplex PCR. The table lists approximately 450,000 clones, 75% to 95% of them singletons. As to treatment: 15 to 20 received Ad26.COV2.S at low or high dose, single or two shots; five or six received placebo; per-sample allocation not given. Each sample was drawn 63 days after the first injection (of vaccine or placebo). Material: peripheral blood, obtained in a trial of Ad26.COV2.S vaccine versus placebo. The origin of the receptors is a person between 18 and 65 years old who received the Ad26.COV2.S COVID-19 vaccine or a placebo.

The V gene is TRBV5-1, the J gene TRBJ2-3; TRBD2 matches 10 bases. Germline V gene sequence: CDR1 SGHRS, CDR2 YFSETQ. The V gene end was trimmed by 1 base and the J gene end by 7 bases; junction bases not matched to a gene: 9. The CDR3 spans 16 residues. The CDR3 DNA is TGCGCCAGCAGCTTGTCGCCAGCGGGAGGGCGGAATACGCAGTATTTT. Translating it yields CASSLSPAGGRNTQYF.

The chain is built from TRBV4-3 and TRBJ1-4; D gene uncertain. The germline V gene encodes CDR1 LGHNA and CDR2 YSLEER. CDR3 length: 17 amino acids. V shed 3 bases and J shed 0 bases, with 14 bases lying between them. CDR3 nucleotide sequence: TGCGCCAGCAGCCAGTCCTCTACCGGTGCAACTAATGAAAAACTGTTTTTT. Amino acid sequence: CASSQSSTGATNEKLFF.

The V call is TRBV6-2 or TRBV6-3, the J call TRBJ2-2; perhaps D is TRBD1 or TRBD2 (5 bases each). Germline CDR1 reads MNHEY; CDR2 reads SVGEGT. With 4 bases removed from V and 1 base from J, the gap between germline ends came to 7 bases. The CDR3 is 14 residues long. CDR3 loop: CASSWDGNTGELFF. CDR3 nucleotides: TGTGCCAGCAGTTGGGACGGGAACACCGGGGAGCTGTTTTTT.

This rearrangement joins TRBV6-2 or TRBV6-3 to TRBJ1-5; TRBD1 agrees at 8 bases. Trimming removed 5 bases from V and 5 bases from J; junction bases left unmatched: 5. This CDR3 is built from 14 residues. Germline-derived CDR1 and CDR2 are MNHEY and SVGEGT. The DNA of the CDR3 is TGTGCCAGCAGTCAGGACAGGGTAGATCAGCCCCAGCATTTT. Its translation is CASSQDRVDQPQHF.

The chain recombines TRBV10-3 with TRBJ1-5, with TRBD1 matching 8 bases. Germline lookup yields CDR1 ENHRY and CDR2 SYGVKD. There are 16 residues in the CDR3. V shed 10 bases and J 4 bases; nucleotides not matched to a gene: 15. The CDR3 nucleotides read TGTGCCACCGCCAATCCGGGACAGGCAGGGAATCAGCCCCAGCATTTT. The encoded protein is CATANPGQAGNQPQHF.

The gene calls are TRBV3-1 (or the pseudogene TRBV3-2) and TRBJ2-3; D is unclear. V lost 0 bases and J lost 5, with 12 bases in between. The CDR3 is made up of 15 amino acids. Looked up from germline, CDR1 is LGHDT and CDR2 is YNNKEL (reference sequence). CDR3 sequence (DNA): TGTGCCAGCAGCCAAGATAGTGGCGTCCAAGATACGCAGTATTTT. This encodes CASSQDSGVQDTQYF.

V is TRBV6-2 or TRBV6-3 and J is TRBJ1-1, with a weak D call TRBD1 (5 bases). The CDR3 has 13 amino acids. CDR1 and CDR2 (germline): MNHEY, SVGEGT. V was cut by 5 bases and J by 4 bases, with 11 bases left in between. The CDR3 nucleotides read TGTGCCAGCAGTCCCTACCAGGGCACTGAAGCTTTCTTT. Its translation: CASSPYQGTEAFF.